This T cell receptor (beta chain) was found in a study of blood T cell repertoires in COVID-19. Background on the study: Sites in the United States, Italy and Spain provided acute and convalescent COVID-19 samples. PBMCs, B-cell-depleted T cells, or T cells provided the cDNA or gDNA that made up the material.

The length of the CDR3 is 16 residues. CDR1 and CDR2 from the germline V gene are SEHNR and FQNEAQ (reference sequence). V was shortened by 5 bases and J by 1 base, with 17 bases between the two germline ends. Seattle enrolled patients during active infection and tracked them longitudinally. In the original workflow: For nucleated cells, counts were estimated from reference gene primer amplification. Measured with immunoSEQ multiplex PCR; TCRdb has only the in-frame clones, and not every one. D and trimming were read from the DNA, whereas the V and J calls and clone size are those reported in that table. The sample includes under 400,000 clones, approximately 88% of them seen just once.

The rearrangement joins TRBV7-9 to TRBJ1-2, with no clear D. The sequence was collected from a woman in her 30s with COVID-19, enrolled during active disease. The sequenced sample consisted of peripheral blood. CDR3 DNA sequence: TGTGCCAGCAGCCCCGGCGGGAGGGCCCGTAACTATGGCTACACCTTC. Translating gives CASSPGGRARNYGYTF.